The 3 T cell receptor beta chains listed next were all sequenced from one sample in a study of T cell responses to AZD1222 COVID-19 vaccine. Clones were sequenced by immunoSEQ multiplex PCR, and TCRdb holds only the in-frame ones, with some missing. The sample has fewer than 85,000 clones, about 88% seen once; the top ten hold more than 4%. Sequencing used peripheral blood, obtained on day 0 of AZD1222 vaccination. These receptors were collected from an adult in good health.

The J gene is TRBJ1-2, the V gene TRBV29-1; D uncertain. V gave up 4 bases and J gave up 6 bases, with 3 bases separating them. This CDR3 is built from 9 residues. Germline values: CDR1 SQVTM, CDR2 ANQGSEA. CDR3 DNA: TGCAGCGTTGTAAATGGCTACACCTTC. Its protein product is CSVVNGYTF.

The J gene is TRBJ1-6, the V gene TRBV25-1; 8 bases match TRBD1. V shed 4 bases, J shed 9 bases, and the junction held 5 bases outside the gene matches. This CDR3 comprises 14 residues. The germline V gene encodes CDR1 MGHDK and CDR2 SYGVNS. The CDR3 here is CASSVGTGRSPLHF. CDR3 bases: TGTGCCAGCAGTGTCGGGACAGGCCGTTCACCCCTCCACTTT.

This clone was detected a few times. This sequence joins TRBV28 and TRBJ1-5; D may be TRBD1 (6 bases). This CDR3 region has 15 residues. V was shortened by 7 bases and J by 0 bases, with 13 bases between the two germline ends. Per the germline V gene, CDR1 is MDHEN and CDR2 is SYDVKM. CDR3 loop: CASKETGYSNQPQHF. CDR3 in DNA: TGTGCCAGCAAAGAGACAGGTTATAGCAATCAGCCCCAGCATTTT.